These 20 T cell receptor beta chains came from one sample sequenced in a study of blood T cell repertoires in COVID-19. The repertoire was sequenced with immunoSEQ multiplex PCR; TCRdb's copy has only in-frame clones and lacks some. The data hold about 380,000 clones, with roughly 85% observed a single time. The material sequenced was peripheral blood. The receptors were sampled from a woman younger than 30 with acute or convalescent COVID-19.

The rearrangement uses TRBV19 and TRBJ1-6; no definite D call. CDR3 length: 16 residues. V lost 0 bases and J lost 10, with 16 bases in between. Germline assignment: CDR1 LNHDA and CDR2 SQIVND (reference sequence). The chain's CDR3 is CASSIDLRGRRSPLHF. The CDR3 bases are TGTGCCAGTAGTATAGACCTCCGAGGTAGGCGATCACCCCTCCACTTT.

The gene calls are TRBV24-1 and TRBJ1-2; the D is unclear. Trimming removed 8 bases from V and 3 bases from J, with 15 bases in between. Germline CDR1 is KGHDR and CDR2 is SFDVKD. CDR3 length equals 14 residues. Here the CDR3 DNA reads TGTGCCACCACTTCTAGTGGAAAGGACTATGGCTACACCTTC. Protein: CATTSSGKDYGYTF.

The chain combines TRBV29-1 with TRBJ1-2; maybe TRBD1 (5 bases). Per the germline V gene, CDR1 is SQVTM and CDR2 is ANQGSEA. Trimming left V 3 bases short and J 5 bases short, with 16 bases between. This CDR3 is built from 14 residues. The CDR3 nucleotides read TGCAGCGTTGATTTTGGGGGGGAGAGGTATGGCTACACCTTC. It codes for CSVDFGGERYGYTF.

V and J are TRBV4-1 and TRBJ1-5; D remains unclear. CDR1 is MGHRA, CDR2 YSYEKL, per germline. Trimming pared 4 bases from V and 1 base from J, leaving 23 bases between. The CDR3 consists of 19 residues. This CDR3 is CASSPSPPAAGRSNQPQHF. The CDR3 region has the DNA TGCGCCAGCAGCCCATCCCCCCCCGCTGCGGGCAGGAGCAATCAGCCCCAGCATTTT.

This chain joins TRBV5-1 and TRBJ2-7; 9 nucleotides line up with TRBD1. The V segment lost 3 bases and the J segment 5 bases; nucleotides outside the gene matches: 9. The CDR3 totals 15 residues. CDR1 and CDR2 from the germline V gene are SGHRS and YFSETQ. The chain's CDR3 is CASSWTGQGGHEQYF. The CDR3 coding sequence is TGCGCCAGCAGCTGGACGGGACAGGGAGGCCACGAGCAGTACTTC.

In its sample, this clone was seen a few times. The chain recombines TRBV5-1 with TRBJ1-2; TRBD1 agrees at 8 bases. Germline V lookup: CDR1 SGHRS, CDR2 YFSETQ. The CDR3 is 14 residues long. With V trimmed by 5 bases and J by 1 base, 4 bases remained unmatched. This CDR3 reads CASSSTGDNYGYTF. CDR3 DNA sequence: TGCGCCAGCAGTTCGACAGGGGATAACTATGGCTACACCTTC.

The rearrangement uses TRBV11-2 and TRBJ1-2, with D hard to call. V lost 5 bases, J lost 4 bases, and 23 bases lay in between. This CDR3 region has 17 residues. CDR1 and CDR2 from the germline V gene are SGHAT and FQNNGV. The CDR3 protein is CASSPVPTQIFPYGYTF. DNA of the CDR3: TGTGCCAGCAGCCCGGTTCCGACACAAATCTTTCCCTATGGCTACACCTTC. Based on the CDR3 plus reference TRBV11-2 and TRBJ1-2, the full variable domain is EAGVAQSPRYKIIEKRQSVAFWCNPISGHATLYWYQQILGQGPKLLIQFQNNGVVDDSQLPKDRFSAERLKGVDSTLKIQPAKLEDSAVYLCASSPVPTQIFPYGYTFGSGTRLTVV.

About this clone itself: Additional DNA sequences in this sample encode the identical CDR3. This chain connects TRBV19 to TRBJ1-2, with D maybe TRBD1 (6 bases). Germline V CDR1 and CDR2: LNHDA, SQIVND (reference sequence). There are 14 residues in the CDR3. V dropped 5 bases and J dropped 0 bases, with 10 bases sitting between them. As DNA, the CDR3 is TGTGCCAGTAGTGTGGGACACCCTAACTATGGCTACACCTTC. Translating it yields CASSVGHPNYGYTF.

J is TRBJ2-1 and V is TRBV6-5; tentative D call: TRBD1 (5 bases). V lost 8 bases and J 10 bases, leaving 15 bases between the germline ends. Per germline, CDR1 MNHEY and CDR2 SVGAGI. This CDR3 has 12 amino acids. CDR3 sequence reads: CASGHDPGEQFF. Written as DNA, the CDR3 is TGTGCCAGCGGTCATGACCCAGGGGAGCAGTTCTTC.

The chain employs TRBV7-9 and TRBJ2-1; possibly TRBD2 for D (6 bases). This CDR3 region has 15 residues. Trimming shortened V by 8 bases and J by 1 base, and 15 bases separated the two germline ends. Germline V gene sequence: CDR1 SEHNR, CDR2 FQNEAQ (reference sequence). CDR3 sequence reads: CASLGTSPSYNEQFF. DNA of the CDR3: TGTGCCAGCCTTGGGACTTCGCCTTCCTACAATGAGCAGTTCTTC.

The chain has TRBV6-1 and TRBJ2-7; 12 nucleotides match TRBD1. The V segment lost 2 bases and the J segment 6 bases; nucleotides outside the gene matches: 2. Per the germline V gene, CDR1 is MNHNS and CDR2 is SASEGT. The CDR3 spans 14 residues. The CDR3 loop is CASSELGQGAEQYF. CDR3 nucleotides: TGTGCCAGCAGTGAACTGGGACAGGGGGCCGAGCAGTACTTC.

The count of this clone is one. The rearrangement links TRBV14 to TRBJ2-3; D gene uncertain. Germline loops: CDR1 SGHDN, CDR2 FVKESK. The CDR3 is made up of 13 amino acids. The V end was cut by 3 bases, the J end by 1 base, with 5 bases between. The CDR3 sequence: CASSQSRTDTQYF. CDR3 sequence (DNA): TGTGCCAGCAGCCAGAGCCGCACAGATACGCAGTATTTT.

This chain joins TRBV30 and TRBJ2-5; 8 bases are a match to TRBD2. Per germline, CDR1 GTSNPN and CDR2 SVGIG (reference sequence). This CDR3 comprises 14 residues. V gave up 2 bases and J gave up 4 bases; unmatched junction bases: 6. CDR3 in amino acids: CAWSPGGGPETQYF. In DNA, the CDR3 is TGTGCCTGGAGTCCGGGGGGGGGCCCAGAGACCCAGTACTTC. Drawing the rest from reference TRBV30 and TRBJ2-5, the complete variable domain is SQTIHQWPATLVQPVGSPLSLECTVEGTSNPNLYWYRQAAGRGLQLLFYSVGIGQISSEVPQNLSASRPQDRQFILSSKKLLLSDSGFYLCAWSPGGGPETQYFGPGTRLLVL.

There are a few counts of this clone. The chain couples TRBV29-1 to TRBJ1-2; 9 bases align to TRBD1. There are 14 residues in the CDR3. Germline-derived CDR1 and CDR2 are SQVTM and ANQGSEA. The V segment lost 5 bases and the J segment 5 bases; nucleotides outside the gene matches: 9. This CDR3 reads CSVQTGGFSYGYTF. CDR3 DNA sequence: TGCAGCGTTCAGACAGGGGGTTTTTCTTATGGCTACACCTTC.

The chain uses TRBV6-5 and TRBJ1-2; D is ambiguous. The CDR3 covers 15 residues. The germline CDR1 and CDR2 sequences are MNHEY and SVGAGI. The ends were cut back, 6 bases at V and 4 bases at J, with 18 bases in the middle. DNA of the CDR3: TGTGCCAGCAGGCCCTCAGGTGGAGGCTCCTATGGCTACACCTTC. Translation gives CASRPSGGGSYGYTF.

J is TRBJ2-1 and V is TRBV2; 8 nucleotides line up with TRBD1. Germline V gene data show CDR1 as SNHLY and CDR2 as FYNNEI. Trimming took 10 bases from V and 8 from J; bases not matched to a gene: 7. The CDR3 totals 12 residues. The CDR3, as DNA: TGTGCCACCCTCAAACAGGGGGATGAGCAGTTCTTC. It specifies CATLKQGDEQFF.

The V call is TRBV28, the J call TRBJ2-7; D is uncertain. Between the trimmed V and J ends, which lost 2 bases and 3 bases, there was a span of 5 bases. Germline-derived CDR1 and CDR2 are MDHEN and SYDVKM. CDR3 size: 12 residues. Here the CDR3 DNA reads TGTGCCAGCAGTTTACCCTACTACGAGCAGTACTTC. Its translation is CASSLPYYEQYF.

The V call is TRBV3-1 (or the pseudogene TRBV3-2), the J call TRBJ1-2; D call uncertain. Germline assignment: CDR1 LGHDT and CDR2 YNNKEL (reference sequence). Trimming took 0 bases from V and 3 from J, leaving 8 bases between them. This CDR3 is 14 amino acids long. CDR3 in DNA: TGTGCCAGCAGCCAAGATGGAGGGTACTATGGCTACACCTTC. It yields the protein CASSQDGGYYGYTF.

This clone has more than one count but fewer than ten. The V and J genes are TRBV14 and TRBJ2-7; 7 nucleotides line up with TRBD2. Looked up from germline, CDR1 is SGHDN and CDR2 is FVKESK. Trimming removed 6 bases from V and 3 bases from J; junction bases left unmatched: 5. The CDR3 spans 13 residues. The CDR3 sequence: CASREAGSYEQYF. Written as DNA, the CDR3 is TGTGCCAGCAGAGAAGCGGGGAGCTACGAGCAGTACTTC.

The table lists this clone with a few counts. The rearrangement uses TRBV6-2 or TRBV6-3 and TRBJ1-2; 9 nucleotides agree with TRBD1. The trim removed 6 bases at V and 2 bases at J, leaving 7 bases unmatched. CDR1 is MNHEY and CDR2 is SVGEGT in the germline V gene. The CDR3 length is 15 residues. The CDR3 loop is CASSLPGQGNYGYTF. CDR3 nucleotides: TGTGCCAGCAGCCTACCTGGACAGGGGAACTATGGCTACACCTTC.